This section outlines one T cell receptor beta chain sequence together with its context. Antigen specificity is unknown. Germline CDR1 SGHRS, CDR2 YFSETQ. V lost 0 bases, J lost 3 bases, and 10 bases lay in between. The length of the CDR3 is 14 residues. The sample belongs to a study of brain T cells in children with intractable seizures. Study-wide findings and caveats: Viral specificity was inferred only from CDR3 similarity; HCMV serostatus was unknown.

TCRdb's table, derived via immunoSEQ multiplex PCR, lists solely in-frame clones and lacks some. The repertoire holds about 340,000 clones, with about 93% as singletons. Time point reported: blood from clinic visit 5 months post-surgery; TSC patient then seizure free. The receptor was derived from a boy under two years old with tuberous sclerosis and intractable seizures. This chain links TRBV5-1 with TRBJ2-7; D is uncertain. The specimen was peripheral blood, collected 5 to 6 months after surgery. The CDR3 DNA sequence: TGCGCCAGCAGCTTGGATGGGCAGTGCTACGAGCAGTACTTC. Protein: CASSLDGQCYEQYF.